The sequence of this T cell receptor (beta chain) was determined in a study of T cell repertoires in cytomegalovirus infection. Study-wide background: It was recently identified HLA-C-restricted and well-studied HLA-B-restricted CMV epitopes that the study used. Based on public TCR beta signatures, there were indications of CMV infection and of a matching HLA type.

TCRdb ran MiXCR on the reads and lists one entry per CDR3 protein. Here the sample spans about a million distinct CDR3 sequences, approximately 31% being singletons. Study-level results: Using cumulative public TCR beta family frequency, the authors identified those who carried CMV together with the relevant HLA. Clonotype analysis showed dominance of the ex vivo response by HLA-C-restricted CMV-specific TCR beta clonotypes.

Germline V gene data show CDR1 as SNHLY and CDR2 as FYNNEI. After removal of 7 bases from V and 4 bases from J, the junction contained 4 bases not matched to a gene. This CDR3 is built from 13 residues. This clonotype was observed a few times. What it recognizes is unknown. The sample was cultured CD8+ T cells from PBMCs, taken from culture after CMV antigen stimulation. This TCR was sampled from a human donor in good health (CMV status not recorded). Some clones in this sample may be carry-over from other donors' samples. The rearrangement uses TRBV2 and TRBJ2-7; TRBD2 matches 10 bases. The CDR3 DNA reads as TGTGCCAGCAAGCGGGGGGGAAGGTACGAGCAGTACTTC. It specifies CASKRGGRYEQYF.